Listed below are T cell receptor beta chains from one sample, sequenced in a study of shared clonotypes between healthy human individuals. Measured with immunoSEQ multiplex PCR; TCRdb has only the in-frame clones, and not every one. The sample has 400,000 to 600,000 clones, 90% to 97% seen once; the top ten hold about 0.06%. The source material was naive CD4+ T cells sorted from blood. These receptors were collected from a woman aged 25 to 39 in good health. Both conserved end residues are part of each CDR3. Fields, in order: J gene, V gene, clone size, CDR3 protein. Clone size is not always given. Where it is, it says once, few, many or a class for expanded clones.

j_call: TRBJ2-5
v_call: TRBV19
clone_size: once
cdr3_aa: CASRSAGHQETQYF

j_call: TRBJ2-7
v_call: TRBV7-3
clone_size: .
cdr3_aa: CASSLEVQRYNEQYF

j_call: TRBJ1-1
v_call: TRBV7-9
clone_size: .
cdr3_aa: CASSLGRREATEAFF

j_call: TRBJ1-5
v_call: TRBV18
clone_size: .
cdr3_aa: CASSFIATVPYSNQPQHF

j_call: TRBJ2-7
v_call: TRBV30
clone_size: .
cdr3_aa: CAWRFGSYEQYF

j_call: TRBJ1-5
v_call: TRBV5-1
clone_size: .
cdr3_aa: CASSSDSGGPQHF

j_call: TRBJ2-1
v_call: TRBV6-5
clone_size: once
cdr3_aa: CASTRGLSSYNEQFF

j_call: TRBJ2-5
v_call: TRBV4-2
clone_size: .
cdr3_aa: CAFPLPNGLAPLGETQYF

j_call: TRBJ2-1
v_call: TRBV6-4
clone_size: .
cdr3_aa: CASKLAEGSWNEQFF

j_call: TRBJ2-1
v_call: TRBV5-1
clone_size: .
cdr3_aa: CASSLDLAQYNEQFF

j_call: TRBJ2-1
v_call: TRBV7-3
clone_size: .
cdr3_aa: CASSLSSGIPSAEQFF

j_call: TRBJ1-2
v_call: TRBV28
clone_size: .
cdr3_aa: CAIAISNYGYTF

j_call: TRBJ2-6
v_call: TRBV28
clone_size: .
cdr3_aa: CASRSGGPASGANVLTF

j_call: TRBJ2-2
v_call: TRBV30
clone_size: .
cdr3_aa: CAWKKRNTGELFF

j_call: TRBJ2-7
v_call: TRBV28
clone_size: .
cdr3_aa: CASSPGEASGAYEQYF

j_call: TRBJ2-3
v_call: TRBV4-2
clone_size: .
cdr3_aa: CASSQESLASGSTDTQYF

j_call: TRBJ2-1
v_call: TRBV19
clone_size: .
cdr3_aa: CASTGGDYYNEQFF

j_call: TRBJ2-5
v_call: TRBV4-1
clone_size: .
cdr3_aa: CASSQGMAGLETQYF

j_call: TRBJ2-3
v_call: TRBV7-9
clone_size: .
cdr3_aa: CASSHRRASTDTQYF

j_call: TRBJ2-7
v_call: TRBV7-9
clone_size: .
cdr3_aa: CASSLVPGQAYEQYF

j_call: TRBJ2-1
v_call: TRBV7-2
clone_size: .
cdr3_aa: CASSSGGEQFF

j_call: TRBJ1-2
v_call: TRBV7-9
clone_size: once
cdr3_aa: CASNLPNGQDIGYTF

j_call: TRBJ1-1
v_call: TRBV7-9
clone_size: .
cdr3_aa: CASSLGGVNTEAFF

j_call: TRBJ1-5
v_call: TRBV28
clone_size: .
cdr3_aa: CASSPARARRNQPQHF

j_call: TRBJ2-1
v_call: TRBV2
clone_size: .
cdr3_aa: CASGGDYNEQFF

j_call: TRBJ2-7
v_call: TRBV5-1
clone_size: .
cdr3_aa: CASRLAGAKEQYF

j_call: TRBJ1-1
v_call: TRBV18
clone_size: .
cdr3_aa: CASSPLEGAVAEAFF

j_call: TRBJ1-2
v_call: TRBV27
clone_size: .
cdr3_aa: CASSPDRAHGYTF

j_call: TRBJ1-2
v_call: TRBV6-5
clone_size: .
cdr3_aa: CASRARRDSWSYTF

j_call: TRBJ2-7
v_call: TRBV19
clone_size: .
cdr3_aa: CASSVTSGRQHEQYF

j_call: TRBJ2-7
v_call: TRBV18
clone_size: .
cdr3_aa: CASSPGTESEQYF

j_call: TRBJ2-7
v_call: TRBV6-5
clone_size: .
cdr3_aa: CASSQQGYEQYF

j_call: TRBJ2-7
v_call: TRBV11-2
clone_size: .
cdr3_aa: CASSLERVSYEQYF